Listed here are 9 T cell receptor beta chains from one sample, sequenced in a study of blood T cells in healthy people across ages. A sample-barcoded 5' primer and a J-beta primer mix were used in a second PCR of roughly 6 to 11 cycles. A single record per CDR3 protein comes from TCRdb applying MiXCR to the 5' RACE reads. The sample has 1.5 million to 2 million distinct CDR3 sequences; approximately 50% are singletons. Sequencing was done on a sample of blood. These receptors were collected from a woman aged 40 to 55 in good health.

The chain couples TRBV27 to TRBJ2-6; D is possibly TRBD1 (6 bases). The germline gives CDR1 MNHEY, CDR2 SMNVEV (reference sequence). The CDR3 has 15 residues. V gave up 8 bases and J gave up 0 bases, with 11 bases separating them. This CDR3 reads CASGWTDSGANVLTF. The CDR3 DNA sequence: TGTGCCAGCGGATGGACAGACTCTGGGGCCAACGTCCTGACTTTC. The entire variable domain, with the rest obtained from reference TRBV27 and TRBJ2-6, is as follows: EAQVTQNPRYLITVTGKKLTVTCSQNMNHEYMSWYRQDPGLGLRQIYYSMNVEVTDKGDVPEGYKVSRKEKRNFPLILESPSPNQTSLYFCASGWTDSGANVLTFGAGSRLTVL.

The chain links TRBV6-2 or TRBV6-3 to TRBJ1-2; D remains unclear. Trimming removed 6 bases at V and 8 bases at J, with 19 bases between. The CDR3 is made up of 14 amino acids. In germline, CDR1 is MNHEY, CDR2 SVGEGT. CDR3 protein: CASREASAAGGYTF. The CDR3 DNA sequence: TGTGCCAGCAGAGAAGCTTCAGCGGCGGGGGGCTACACCTTC.

CDR3 in DNA: TGTGCCAGCAGCTTAGACGCCAGGTCGTCCTACGAGCAGTACTTC. Protein product: CASSLDARSSYEQYF. The rearrangement joins TRBV7-2 to TRBJ2-7; D unclear. The CDR3 totals 15 residues. Trimming took off 1 base at V and 1 base at J, with 11 bases between the two ends. Germline CDR1 reads SGHTA; CDR2 reads FQGNSA. Looking up the rest from reference TRBV7-2 and TRBJ2-7 gives the full variable domain: GAGVSQSPSNKVTEKGKDVELRCDPISGHTALYWYRQSLGQGLEFLIYFQGNSAPDKSGLPSDRFSAERTGGSVSTLTIQRTQQEDSAVYLCASSLDARSSYEQYFGPGTRLTVT.

The chain joins TRBV5-1 to TRBJ1-1; D unresolved. The CDR3 runs 14 residues. From germline, CDR1 is SGHRS and CDR2 YFSETQ. The V and J ends lost 4 bases and 1 base respectively, with 11 bases between them. The CDR3 nucleotides are TGCGCCAGCAGCCCCGGACCTAAGAACACTGAAGCTTTCTTT. It codes for CASSPGPKNTEAFF.

The chain combines TRBV12-3 or TRBV12-4 with TRBJ1-1, with 10 nucleotides matching TRBD1. V dropped 2 bases and J dropped 5; count of bases not matched to a gene: 5. The CDR3 extends over 15 amino acids. The CDR3 nucleotides are TGTGCCAGCAGTTTAAGTTGGACAGGGGGGACTGAAGCTTTCTTT. This sequence encodes CASSLSWTGGTEAFF.

The chain has TRBV12-3 or TRBV12-4 and TRBJ2-3; TRBD1 might be the D (8 bases). The CDR3 covers 15 residues. Trimming shortened V by 3 bases and J by 2 bases, and 12 bases separated the two germline ends. As DNA, the CDR3 is TGTGCCAGCAGTTTTACAGGGGGGGACACAGATACGCAGTATTTT. Encoded protein: CASSFTGGDTDTQYF.

This sequence joins TRBV7-2 and TRBJ2-7, with a tentative D call TRBD2 (6 bases). Looked up from germline, CDR1 is SGHTA and CDR2 is FQGNSA. This CDR3 is 13 amino acids long. The V and J ends lost 5 bases and 6 bases respectively, with 14 bases between them. CDR3 nucleotide sequence: TGTGCCAGCAGCCCCTGGGACTCCGGCGAGCAGTACTTC. Protein sequence: CASSPWDSGEQYF.

The sample holds a few counts of this clonotype. The chain recombines TRBV28 with TRBJ2-4; D unclear. The DNA end favors TRBJ2-7, so the J call may be wrong. Germline V gene sequence: CDR1 MDHEN, CDR2 SYDVKM. The CDR3 has 12 residues. The CDR3 nucleotides are TGTGCCGCCGGAAAGGGTCCCTACGAGCAGTACTTC. Protein: CAAGKGPYEQYF.

The chain has TRBV6-5 and TRBJ2-7, with TRBD2 as a possible D gene (6 bases). CDR1 MNHEY and CDR2 SVGAGI come from the germline V gene. This CDR3 has 13 residues. The V end was cut by 10 bases, the J end by 1 base, with 14 bases between. In nucleotides, the CDR3 is TGTGCCACGGGGGTTTGGCCATCCTACGAGCAGTACTTC. This encodes CATGVWPSYEQYF.